This entry lists 32 T cell receptor beta chains sequenced from one sample in a study of yellow fever vaccine responses in identical twins. MiXCR, run by TCRdb on the RT-PCR reads, gives a single entry per CDR3 protein. Altogether around 7,700 distinct CDR3 sequences are present, roughly 86% being singletons, with the ten largest covering 1.2%. Source: T cells from blood (PBMCs), unsorted or a sorted subset (not recorded which), taken before or after yellow fever vaccination (not recorded which). The receptors were gathered from a woman aged 18-29 years who received the yellow fever vaccine.

The V gene is TRBV10-1, the J gene TRBJ1-2, with D maybe TRBD1 (6 bases). Looked up from germline, CDR1 is WNHNN and CDR2 is SYGVQD (reference sequence). V lost 6 bases and J lost 5, with 16 bases in between. The CDR3 loop spans 14 amino acids. CDR3 loop: CASSPRTEGYGYTF. CDR3 sequence (DNA): TGCGCCAGCAGCCCACGGACAGAGGGATATGGCTACACCTTC.

The chain employs TRBV7-2 and TRBJ2-7; D gene ambiguous. The V end lost 7 bases, the J end lost 2 bases, and 12 bases lay between the germline ends. Germline CDR1 SGHTA, CDR2 FQGNSA. The CDR3 sequence is 13 residues long. The CDR3 DNA reads TGTGCCAGCAACCGTGAGCGTACCTACGAGCAGTACTTC. It yields the protein CASNRERTYEQYF. Using reference TRBV7-2 and TRBJ2-7 for the parts outside the CDR3, the full variable domain is GAGVSQSPSNKVTEKGKDVELRCDPISGHTALYWYRQSLGQGLEFLIYFQGNSAPDKSGLPSDRFSAERTGGSVSTLTIQRTQQEDSAVYLCASNRERTYEQYFGPGTRLTVT.

The chain links TRBV11-2 to TRBJ2-6; D call uncertain. In germline, CDR1 is SGHAT, CDR2 FQNNGV. This CDR3 spans 15 amino acids. Trimming left V 5 bases short and J 0 bases short, with 8 bases between. The CDR3 spells CASSHGGSGANVLTF. The CDR3 nucleotides read TGTGCCAGCAGCCATGGCGGCTCTGGGGCCAACGTCCTGACTTTC.

The chain is built from TRBV20-1 and TRBJ1-4; D is uncertain. Germline V gene sequence: CDR1 DFQATT, CDR2 SNEGSKA (reference sequence). CDR3 length: 13 amino acids. V was pared by 0 bases and J by 7 bases, with 9 bases between. The chain's CDR3 is CSARDMGSEKLFF. CDR3 coding DNA: TGCAGTGCTAGAGATATGGGGAGTGAAAAACTGTTTTTT.

The V gene is TRBV20-1, the J gene TRBJ2-7; a possible D gene is TRBD1 (5 bases). The CDR3 extends over 12 amino acids. The V gene lost 3 bases and the J gene lost 6 bases, with 12 bases spanning the gap. Germline V gene lookup returns CDR1 DFQATT and CDR2 SNEGSKA (reference sequence). The CDR3 loop is CSASDPGREQYF. The CDR3 nucleotides read TGCAGTGCTAGTGACCCAGGGCGCGAGCAGTACTTC.

The V and J genes are TRBV20-1 and TRBJ2-5, with TRBD2 identical over 8 bases. After removal of 3 bases from V and 3 bases from J, the junction contained 6 bases not matched to a gene. The CDR3 consists of 14 residues. CDR1 is DFQATT, CDR2 SNEGSKA, per germline (reference sequence). As DNA, the CDR3 is TGCAGTGCTAGCAAACTAGCGGTTAAAGAGACCCAGTACTTC. Translating gives CSASKLAVKETQYF.

This chain links TRBV5-4 with TRBJ2-3; 9 bases agree with TRBD1. J gave up 6 bases and V 4 bases, and 9 bases lay outside the gene matches. Germline lookup yields CDR1 SGHNT and CDR2 YYREEE (reference sequence). The CDR3 is 15 amino acids. The CDR3 protein is CASSTARDRVDTQYF. The DNA of the CDR3 is TGTGCCAGCAGCACTGCCCGGGACAGGGTGGATACGCAGTATTTT.

V is TRBV5-4 and J is TRBJ1-1; 8 bases line up with TRBD1. Trimming cost V 0 bases and J 0 bases; bases outside gene matches: 4. The CDR3 is 16 residues long. Germline V lookup: CDR1 SGHNT, CDR2 YYREEE (reference sequence). The DNA for the CDR3 is TGTGCCAGCAGCTTGGAACAGGGGGTATTGAACACTGAAGCTTTCTTT. Translated, it gives CASSLEQGVLNTEAFF.

V usage is TRBV7-2 and J usage is TRBJ1-4, with 7 bases fitting TRBD1. J gave up 0 bases and V 4 bases, and 2 bases lay outside the gene matches. Germline CDR1 and CDR2: SGHTA and FQGNSA. The length of the CDR3 is 15 residues. This CDR3 is CASSSGQSTNEKLFF. The CDR3 nucleotides read TGTGCCAGCAGCTCGGGACAGTCAACTAATGAAAAACTGTTTTTT.

The chain has TRBV7-6 and TRBJ2-3, with TRBD2 matching 12 bases. V gave up 3 bases and J gave up 0 bases; unmatched junction bases: 4. Germline V CDR1 and CDR2: SGHVS, FNYEAQ. CDR3 size: 17 residues. This CDR3 is CASSFGLAGTSTDTQYF. CDR3 DNA: TGTGCCAGCAGCTTTGGACTAGCGGGGACTAGCACAGATACGCAGTATTTT.

CDR3 nucleotide sequence: TGTGCCAGCTCACCACCCGGGAGCGCCTACAATGAGCAGTTCTTC. Amino acids: CASSPPGSAYNEQFF. This sequence joins TRBV18 and TRBJ2-1; perhaps TRBD2 as D (6 bases). The CDR3 has 15 amino acids. V was trimmed by 0 bases and J by 2 bases, leaving 8 bases between them. Per germline, CDR1 KGHSH and CDR2 LQKENI.

The chain carries TRBV7-9 and TRBJ2-4, with TRBD1 as a possible D gene (6 bases). The CDR3 covers 16 residues. CDR1 is SEHNR and CDR2 is FQNEAQ in the germline V gene (reference sequence). Deletions cut 3 bases from V and 3 bases from J, with 15 bases between. CDR3 region: CASSLTGQRHKNIQYF. The CDR3 bases are TGTGCCAGCAGCTTGACAGGACAACGCCACAAAAACATTCAGTACTTC.

The chain carries TRBV6-1 and TRBJ1-2; perhaps TRBD1 as D (5 bases). Germline CDR1 is MNHNS and CDR2 is SASEGT. CDR3 length equals 13 residues. The V end was cut by 6 bases, the J end by 4 bases, with 12 bases between. The CDR3 is CASRSGGGYGYTF. For the CDR3, the DNA is TGTGCCAGCAGATCGGGGGGGGGCTATGGCTACACCTTC.

This chain uses TRBV11-1 with TRBJ2-5; no definite D call. This CDR3 has 13 residues. Germline loops: CDR1 SGHAT, CDR2 FQDESV (reference sequence). V was shortened by 4 bases and J by 1 base, with 7 bases between the two germline ends. The DNA of the CDR3 is TGTGCCAGCAGCTGGGGAAGCCAAGAGACCCAGTACTTC. Translating gives CASSWGSQETQYF.

This chain uses TRBV7-2 with TRBJ2-5; no clear D. The germline CDR1 and CDR2 sequences are SGHTA and FQGNSA. The CDR3 loop spans 13 amino acids. The V and J ends lost 3 bases and 0 bases respectively, with 5 bases between them. The CDR3 loop reads CASSFPYQETQYF. In DNA, the CDR3 is TGTGCCAGCAGCTTCCCCTACCAAGAGACCCAGTACTTC.

On this clonotype itself: An end of the junction does not agree with germline; a read error may underlie this. The chain employs TRBV2 and TRBJ2-3, with TRBD1 matching 8 bases. Germline V gives CDR1 SNHLY, CDR2 FYNNEI. The CDR3 is 11 amino acids. Here the CDR3 DNA reads TGTGCCAGCTCCGGGACAGGATTTTCCTTTTTT. This codes for CASSGTGFSFF.

The V gene is TRBV18, the J gene TRBJ2-3, with a weak D call TRBD2 (5 bases). Trimming removed 5 bases at V and 2 bases at J, with 14 bases between. The CDR3 sequence is 15 residues long. Germline V CDR1 and CDR2: KGHSH, LQKENI. CDR3 in DNA: TGTGCCAGCTCAAGCTATTCTAGCAACACAGATACGCAGTATTTT. Translation: CASSSYSSNTDTQYF.

The chain has TRBV20-1 and TRBJ2-3; D is unclear. Looked up from germline, CDR1 is DFQATT and CDR2 is SNEGSKA (reference sequence). The CDR3 extends over 14 amino acids. V was clipped by 4 bases and J by 1 base, with 12 bases between them. CDR3 protein: CSAIDALRTDTQYF. The CDR3 DNA sequence: TGCAGTGCTATCGATGCGCTCCGCACAGATACGCAGTATTTT.

The rearrangement links TRBV29-1 to TRBJ2-3; D is unclear. The germline V and J ends were trimmed by 7 bases and 2 bases, with 7 bases remaining between them. The CDR3 runs to 11 residues. From germline, CDR1 is SQVTM and CDR2 ANQGSEA. CDR3: CSARFTDTQYF. As DNA, the CDR3 is TGCAGCGCTAGGTTCACAGATACGCAGTATTTT.

The J gene is TRBJ2-2, the V gene TRBV23-1; 9 bases fit TRBD2. TRBV23-1 is marked as an open reading frame, function uncertain. V was clipped by 0 bases and J by 4 bases; unmatched bases: 6. The CDR3 extends over 17 amino acids. Here the CDR3 DNA reads TGCGCCAGCAGTCAATCTTGTAGCGGGAGATTCACCGGGGAGCTGTTTTTT. Translation: CASSQSCSGRFTGELFF.

The chain combines TRBV2 with TRBJ2-7, with a weak D call TRBD1 (6 bases). Germline CDR1 SNHLY, CDR2 FYNNEI. The CDR3 consists of 13 residues. The V end lost 4 bases, the J end lost 0 bases, and 7 bases lay between the germline ends. Here the CDR3 reads CASSVQGSYEQYF. As DNA, the CDR3 is TGTGCCAGCAGTGTACAGGGCTCCTACGAGCAGTACTTC.

The chain employs TRBV11-1 and TRBJ2-3; the match to TRBD2 covers 12 bases. The germline V gene has CDR1 SGHAT and CDR2 FQDESV (reference sequence). Losses at the gene ends were 6 bases for V and 4 bases for J; bases not matched to a gene: 8. The CDR3 extends over 16 amino acids. CDR3 amino acids: CASRGDLAGGPDTQYF. CDR3 DNA sequence: TGTGCCAGCAGAGGGGATCTAGCGGGAGGGCCAGATACGCAGTATTTT. The entire variable domain, with the rest obtained from reference TRBV11-1 and TRBJ2-3, is as follows: EAEVAQSPRYKITEKSQAVAFWCDPISGHATLYWYRQILGQGPELLVQFQDESVVDDSQLPKDRFSAERLKGVDSTLKIQPAELGDSAMYLCASRGDLAGGPDTQYFGPGTRLTVL.

The chain's CDR3 is CASSQGASGTGELFF. Written as DNA, the CDR3 is TGCGCCAGCAGCCAAGGCGCTAGCGGGACCGGGGAGCTGTTTTTT. The rearrangement links TRBV4-1 to TRBJ2-2, with 8 bases fitting TRBD2. V shed 1 base, J shed 5 bases, and the junction held 3 bases outside the gene matches. Germline CDR1 reads MGHRA; CDR2 reads YSYEKL. This CDR3 region has 15 residues.

V usage is TRBV11-1 and J usage is TRBJ1-6; D not resolved. Germline CDR1 and CDR2: SGHAT and FQDESV (reference sequence). The CDR3 has 15 amino acids. V was clipped by 5 bases and J by 8 bases, with 16 bases between them. The CDR3 spells CASSPTGSWDSPLHF. The CDR3 DNA reads as TGTGCCAGCAGCCCGACCGGGTCCTGGGATTCACCCCTCCACTTT.

V and J are TRBV7-2 and TRBJ2-1; D gene unclear. The CDR3 contains 13 residues. The V and J ends lost 5 bases and 2 bases respectively, with 7 bases between them. CDR1 is SGHTA, CDR2 FQGNSA, per germline. The DNA of the CDR3 is TGTGCCAGCAGCCCTAACACCTACAATGAGCAGTTCTTC. Translation gives CASSPNTYNEQFF.

This clonotype was seen only a few times. The rearrangement links TRBV4-2 to TRBJ2-1, with a tentative D call TRBD2 (5 bases). The length of the CDR3 is 15 residues. V lost 2 bases, J lost 13 bases, and 21 bases lay in between. Germline V lookup: CDR1 LGHNA, CDR2 YNFKEQ. CDR3 DNA sequence: TGTGCCAGCAGCCAAAGCGGCGCGGCCCGTCTTTCCCAGTTCTTC. It specifies CASSQSGAARLSQFF.

This chain joins TRBV5-6 and TRBJ2-1; 8 bases are a match to TRBD1. Trimming cost V 3 bases and J 2 bases; bases outside gene matches: 10. Germline V gives CDR1 SGHDT, CDR2 YYEEEE. This CDR3 spans 17 amino acids. The CDR3 loop reads CASSSWTGSNAYNEQFF. In nucleotides, the CDR3 is TGTGCCAGCAGCTCCTGGACAGGGTCCAACGCCTACAATGAGCAGTTCTTC.

The chain combines TRBV7-2 with TRBJ2-7; D unresolved. Per germline, CDR1 SGHTA and CDR2 FQGNSA. Between the trimmed V and J ends, which lost 1 base and 2 bases, there was a span of 9 bases. There are 14 residues in the CDR3. The DNA of the CDR3 is TGTGCCAGCAGCTTAGACGCTAAGACCTACGAGCAGTACTTC. Amino acids: CASSLDAKTYEQYF.

The chain is built from TRBV13 and TRBJ2-2; no clear D gene. Trimming pared 5 bases from V and 6 bases from J, leaving 19 bases between. The CDR3 is 16 amino acids. Germline assignment: CDR1 PRHDT and CDR2 FYEKMQ (reference sequence). The CDR3 loop reads CASSPSTATAPGELFF. The DNA of the CDR3 is TGTGCCAGCAGCCCTTCGACCGCAACGGCGCCCGGGGAGCTGTTTTTT.

This sequence joins TRBV29-1 and TRBJ2-3; D possibly corresponds to TRBD2 (6 bases). V was clipped by 7 bases and J by 3 bases, with 17 bases between them. Germline CDR1 and CDR2: SQVTM and ANQGSEA. This CDR3 is built from 14 residues. CDR3 nucleotides: TGCAGCGGGACCCCGGCGGGGCCTACAGATACGCAGTATTTT. It is translated as CSGTPAGPTDTQYF.

The chain recombines TRBV5-6 with TRBJ2-1; D is undetermined. The V end lost 2 bases, the J end lost 7 bases, and 13 bases lay between the germline ends. The CDR3 runs to 14 residues. CDR1 is SGHDT and CDR2 is YYEEEE in the germline V gene. The CDR3 DNA sequence: TGTGCCAGCAGCTTAGACGCGCGGATAAATGAGCAGTTCTTC. Its protein product is CASSLDARINEQFF.

The chain employs TRBV11-1 and TRBJ2-7; 10 positions agree with TRBD2. This CDR3 spans 19 amino acids. Trimming took 2 bases from V and 0 from J; bases not matched to a gene: 13. Germline assignment: CDR1 SGHAT and CDR2 FQDESV (reference sequence). This CDR3 reads CASSLSPSSGGHSSYEQYF. CDR3 DNA: TGTGCCAGCAGCTTATCTCCTTCTAGCGGGGGCCACAGCTCCTACGAGCAGTACTTC.